This is a list of T cell receptor beta chains from one sample in a study of shared clonotypes between healthy human individuals. TCRdb's table, derived via immunoSEQ multiplex PCR, lists solely in-frame clones and lacks some. The sample carries about 1 million clones, roughly 75% recorded once. The sequencing input was memory CD4+ T cells sorted from blood. The receptors were gathered from a man between 18 and 29 years old in good health. The CDR3 runs from the conserved cysteine through the conserved F or W.

>TRBV2|TRBJ2-5
CASAGQLETQYF
>TRBV6-5|TRBJ2-7
CASSYSTVWGPYEQYF
>TRBV4-1|TRBJ2-7
CASSQVQTSGPYEQYF
>TRBV19|TRBJ2-1
CASSIGVRAEQFF
>TRBV5-1|TRBJ2-5
CASSGRGRETQYF
>TRBV7-8|TRBJ1-1
CASSPSTEAFF
>TRBV5-4|TRBJ2-7
CASSSAGTPTYEQYF
>TRBV6-5|TRBJ1-5
CASSRRGGGQPQHF
>TRBV5-6|TRBJ1-3
CASSLDPVSGNTIYF
>TRBV5-8|TRBJ1-4
CASSLEGAATNEKLFF